This section outlines one T cell receptor beta chain sequence together with its context. CDR3 length equals 14 residues. The germline CDR1 and CDR2 sequences are ENHRY and SYGVKD. V trimming: 5 bases; J trimming: 5 bases; junction bases outside the gene matches: 6. Primers included in the PCR were 60 Vbeta and 13 Jbeta primers. The protocol was immunoSEQ multiplex PCR, while the TCRdb copy is restricted to in-frame clones and leaves out a portion. The repertoire holds some 150,000 clones, with 60% to 85% as singletons. This sample was included in a study of cytomegalovirus exposure and HLA in healthy donors.

The sequence came from a male donor in good health and CMV-seronegative. This chain joins TRBV10-3 and TRBJ2-7, with 10 nucleotides matching TRBD1. The sequencing sample was made of PBMCs. CDR3 loop: CAISWGQGFDEQYF. Here the CDR3 DNA reads TGTGCCATCAGTTGGGGACAGGGGTTCGACGAGCAGTACTTC.